This is a list of T cell receptor beta chains from one sample in a study of blood T cell repertoires in COVID-19. Measured with immunoSEQ multiplex PCR; TCRdb has only the in-frame clones, and not every one. The table shows roughly 400,000 clones, with over 75% occurring only once. The sequenced sample consisted of PBMCs or T cells enriched from blood (not recorded which). These receptors were taken from a woman in her 40s with acute COVID-19. Each CDR3 is given with its conserved first and last residue. A D gene is named only where the DNA matches it firmly.

TRBV13	TRBJ1-2	-	CASSLLLRGNYGYTF	TGTGCCAGCAGCTTACTACTGCGGGGCAACTATGGCTACACCTTC
TRBV4-1	TRBJ2-3	-	CASSQGASSTDTQYF	TGCGCCAGCAGCCAAGGGGCTAGCAGCACAGATACGCAGTATTTT
TRBV3-1/TRBV3-2	TRBJ1-3	-	CASSAQTGSGNTIYF	TGTGCCAGCAGCGCCCAAACAGGATCTGGAAACACCATATATTTT
TRBV3-1/TRBV3-2	TRBJ2-3	-	CASSQGGIKDTQYF	TGTGCCAGCAGCCAGGGGGGAATTAAAGATACGCAGTATTTT
TRBV19	TRBJ2-3	TRBD1	CASSPRQGRDTQYF	TGTGCCAGTAGCCCCCGACAGGGGAGAGATACGCAGTATTTT
TRBV15	TRBJ1-3	-	CATSRDLRSNGNTIYF	TGTGCCACCAGCAGAGATCTACGCTCTAATGGAAACACCATATATTTT
TRBV5-1	TRBJ2-7	TRBD1	CASSPLPGTGPRKTYEQYF	TGCGCCAGCAGCCCACTCCCCGGGACAGGTCCCCGTAAGACCTACGAGCAGTACTTC
TRBV12-3/TRBV12-4	TRBJ2-7	-	CASSTTAFYEQYF	TGTGCCAGCAGTACGACAGCCTTCTACGAGCAGTACTTC
TRBV13	TRBJ2-3	TRBD2	CASSKTGGGNTDTQYF	TGTGCCAGCAGCAAAACGGGGGGTGGGAACACAGATACGCAGTATTTT
TRBV7-9	TRBJ1-1	TRBD1	CASSFPSTGDTEAFF	TGTGCCAGCAGCTTCCCTTCTACAGGGGACACTGAAGCTTTCTTT
TRBV30	TRBJ1-4	TRBD1	CAWSPQTGGNEKLFF	TGTGCCTGGAGTCCTCAGACAGGGGGCAATGAAAAACTGTTTTTT
TRBV6-1	TRBJ2-1	TRBD2	CASSEWAGAYNEQFF	TGTGCCAGCAGTGAATGGGCGGGGGCCTACAATGAGCAGTTCTTC
TRBV3-1/TRBV3-2	TRBJ2-7	-	CASSPRDTYYEQYF	TGTGCCAGCAGCCCTCGGGACACATACTACGAGCAGTACTTC
TRBV7-2	TRBJ2-7	-	CASSLTDTPYEQYF	TGTGCCAGCAGCTTAACGGACACCCCCTACGAGCAGTACTTC
TRBV5-4	TRBJ2-3	-	CASSLRGGADTQYF	TGTGCCAGCAGCTTGAGGGGGGGGGCAGATACGCAGTATTTT
TRBV5-1	TRBJ2-4	-	CASSLDTGSIQYF	TGCGCCAGCAGCTTAGATACAGGGTCCATTCAGTACTTC